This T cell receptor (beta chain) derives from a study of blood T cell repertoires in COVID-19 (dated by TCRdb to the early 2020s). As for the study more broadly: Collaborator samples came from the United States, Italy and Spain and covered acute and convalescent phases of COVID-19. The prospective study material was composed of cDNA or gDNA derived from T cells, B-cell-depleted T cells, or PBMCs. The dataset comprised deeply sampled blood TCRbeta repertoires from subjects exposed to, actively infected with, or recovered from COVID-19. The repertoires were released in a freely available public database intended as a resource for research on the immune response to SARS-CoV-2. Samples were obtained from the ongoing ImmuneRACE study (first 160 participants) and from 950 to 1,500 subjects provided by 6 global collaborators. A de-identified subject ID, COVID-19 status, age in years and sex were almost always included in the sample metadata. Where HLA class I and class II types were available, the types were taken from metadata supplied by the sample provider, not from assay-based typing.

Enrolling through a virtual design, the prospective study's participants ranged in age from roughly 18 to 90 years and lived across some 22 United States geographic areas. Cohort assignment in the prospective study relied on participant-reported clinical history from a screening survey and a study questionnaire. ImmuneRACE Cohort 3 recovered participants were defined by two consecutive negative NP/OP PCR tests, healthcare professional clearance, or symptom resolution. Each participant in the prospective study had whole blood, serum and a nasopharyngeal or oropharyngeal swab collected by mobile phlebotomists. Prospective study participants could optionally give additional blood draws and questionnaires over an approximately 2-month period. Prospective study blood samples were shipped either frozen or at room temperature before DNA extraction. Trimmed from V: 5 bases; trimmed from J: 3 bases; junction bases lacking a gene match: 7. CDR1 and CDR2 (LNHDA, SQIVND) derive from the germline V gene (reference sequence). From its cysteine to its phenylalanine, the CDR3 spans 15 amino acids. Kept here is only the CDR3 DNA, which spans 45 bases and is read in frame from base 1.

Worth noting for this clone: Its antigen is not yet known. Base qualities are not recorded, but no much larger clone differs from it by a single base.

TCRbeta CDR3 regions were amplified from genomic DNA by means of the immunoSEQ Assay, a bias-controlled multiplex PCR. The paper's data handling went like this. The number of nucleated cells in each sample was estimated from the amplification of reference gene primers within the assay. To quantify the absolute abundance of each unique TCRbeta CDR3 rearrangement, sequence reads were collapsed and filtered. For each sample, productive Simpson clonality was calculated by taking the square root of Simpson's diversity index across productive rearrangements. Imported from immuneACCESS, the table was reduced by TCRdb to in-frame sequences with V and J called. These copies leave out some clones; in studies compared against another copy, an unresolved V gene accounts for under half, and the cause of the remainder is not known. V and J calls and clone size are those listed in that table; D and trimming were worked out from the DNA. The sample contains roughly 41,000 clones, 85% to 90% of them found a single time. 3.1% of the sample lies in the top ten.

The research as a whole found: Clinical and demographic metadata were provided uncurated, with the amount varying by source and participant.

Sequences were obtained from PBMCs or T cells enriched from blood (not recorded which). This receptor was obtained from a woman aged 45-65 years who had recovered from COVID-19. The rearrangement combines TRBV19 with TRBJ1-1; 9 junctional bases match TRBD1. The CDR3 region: CASSETGGVDTEAFF. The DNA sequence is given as TGTGCCAGTAGTGAAACAGGGGGCGTGGACACTGAAGCTTTCTTT. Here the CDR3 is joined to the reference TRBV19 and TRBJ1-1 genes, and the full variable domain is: DGGITQSPKYLFRKEGQNVTLSCEQNLNHDAMYWYRQDPGQGLRLIYYSQIVNDFQKGDIAEGYSVSREKKESFPLTVTSAQKNPTAFYLCASSETGGVDTEAFFGQGTRLTVV.